This T cell receptor (beta chain) emerged from a study of identical twins. General study points: Fewer insertions characterized abundant cord blood beta clonotypes, whereas memory repertoires showed none. In drawing conclusions, the study used cross-sectional statistical analysis and did not follow the same donors.

The germline V gene has CDR1 SGHDT and CDR2 YYEEEE. The CDR3 runs 12 residues. The V end was cut by 2 bases, the J end by 13 bases, with 15 bases between. This clonotype was seen at least ten times. Its antigen is not identified. TCRdb re-derived calls from the 5' RACE reads in MiXCR, one entry per CDR3 protein. The sample has around 690,000 distinct CDR3 sequences, around 21% seen once; the top ten hold 4% to 5.5%. This same sample was also part of a study on T cells expressing NK-cell markers. Per that paper: The use of an anti-gamma-delta TCR antibody, which was added in several experiments, restricted sorting to T cells expressing alpha-beta TCR. In about six donors, dominant NKG2C+ clonotypes were about 1.0-7.5% of CD8+ T cells.

The rearrangement uses TRBV5-6 and TRBJ1-1, with D hard to call. This receptor was obtained from a young woman in good health. The sequenced sample consisted of PBMCs. The CDR3 reads CASSLFMTGVFF. DNA of the CDR3: TGTGCCAGCAGCTTATTCATGACCGGGGTTTTCTTT.